This T cell receptor beta chain derives from a study of T cell responses to AZD1222 COVID-19 vaccine. A note on this clone: Its antigen is currently unknown.

Trimming cost V 5 bases and J 10 bases, with 15 bases left between them. Germline V CDR1 and CDR2: SGHVS, FNYEAQ. There are 13 residues in the CDR3. Overall study findings and caveats: Of spike-specific TCRs, nearly half reportedly target regions left unmutated in variants. Clonal diversity may have been underestimated, and the donors were mostly white British, with more females than males.

The protocol was immunoSEQ multiplex PCR, while the TCRdb copy is restricted to in-frame clones and leaves out a portion. Among more than 150,000 clones listed, over 90% were seen once. Sequencing was performed on peripheral blood, taken 28 days after the second AZD1222 dose. This receptor was identified in an adult who received the AZD1222 COVID-19 vaccine. The rearrangement joins TRBV7-6 to TRBJ2-1, with D unresolved. As DNA, the CDR3 is TGTGCCAGCAGCGTCATAGGGTTCCAAGAGCAGTTCTTC. This sequence encodes CASSVIGFQEQFF.